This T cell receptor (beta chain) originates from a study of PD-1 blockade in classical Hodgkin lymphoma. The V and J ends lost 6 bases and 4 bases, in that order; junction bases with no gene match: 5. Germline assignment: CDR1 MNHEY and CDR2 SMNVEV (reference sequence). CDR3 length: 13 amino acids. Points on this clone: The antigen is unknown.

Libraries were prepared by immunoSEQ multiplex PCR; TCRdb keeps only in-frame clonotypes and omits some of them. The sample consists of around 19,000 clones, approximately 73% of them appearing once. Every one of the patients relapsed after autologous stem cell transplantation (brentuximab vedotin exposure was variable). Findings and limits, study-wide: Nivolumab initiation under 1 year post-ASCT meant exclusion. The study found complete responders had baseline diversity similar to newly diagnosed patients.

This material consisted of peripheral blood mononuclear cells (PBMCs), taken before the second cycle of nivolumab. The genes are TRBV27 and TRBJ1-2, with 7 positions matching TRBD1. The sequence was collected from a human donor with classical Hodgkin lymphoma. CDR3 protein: CASRSTGVYGYTF. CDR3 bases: TGTGCCAGCAGGAGCACAGGGGTCTATGGCTACACCTTC.